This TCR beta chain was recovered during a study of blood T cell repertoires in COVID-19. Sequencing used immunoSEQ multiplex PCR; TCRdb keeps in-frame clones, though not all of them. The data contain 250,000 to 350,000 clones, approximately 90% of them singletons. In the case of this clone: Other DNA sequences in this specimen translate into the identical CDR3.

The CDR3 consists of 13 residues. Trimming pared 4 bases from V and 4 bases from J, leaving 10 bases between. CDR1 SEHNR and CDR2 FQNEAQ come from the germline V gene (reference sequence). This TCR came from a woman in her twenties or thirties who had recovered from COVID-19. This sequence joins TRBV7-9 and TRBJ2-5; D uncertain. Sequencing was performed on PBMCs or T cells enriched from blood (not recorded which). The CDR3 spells CASSSRGPETQYF. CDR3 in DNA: TGTGCCAGCAGCTCCCGAGGCCCAGAGACCCAGTACTTC.